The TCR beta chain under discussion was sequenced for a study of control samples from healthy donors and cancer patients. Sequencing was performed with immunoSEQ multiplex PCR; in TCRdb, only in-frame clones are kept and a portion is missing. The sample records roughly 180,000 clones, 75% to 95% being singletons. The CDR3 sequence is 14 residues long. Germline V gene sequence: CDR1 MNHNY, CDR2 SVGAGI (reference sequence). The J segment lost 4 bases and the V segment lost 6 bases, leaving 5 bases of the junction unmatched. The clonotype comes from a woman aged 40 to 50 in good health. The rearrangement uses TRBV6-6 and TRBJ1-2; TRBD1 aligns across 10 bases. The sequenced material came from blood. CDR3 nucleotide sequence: TGTGCCAGCAGGCCCGGGACAGGGGCCTATGGCTACACCTTC. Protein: CASRPGTGAYGYTF.